The clone carrying this TCR beta chain was observed at least ten times. The antigen remains unidentified. The entry originates in a study of early T cells in non-severe SARS-CoV-2 infection. For the study at large: From unsorted whole blood, bulk RNA was sequenced, and the chains remained unpaired.

Overall study findings and caveats: Lookups in VDJdb leaned toward anti-spike CD8 responses and missed private and CD4 specificities.

The CDR3 runs to 18 residues. With 3 bases removed from V and 4 bases from J, the gap between germline ends came to 22 bases. Germline values: CDR1 SEHNR, CDR2 FQNEAQ (reference sequence). cDNA molecules, individually, were tagged with unique molecular identifiers. Via MiXCR, TCRdb re-called the 5' RACE reads, giving one row per CDR3 protein. This table has roughly 20,000 distinct CDR3 sequences, 4% appearing once. Source material: whole blood. The chain joins TRBV7-9 to TRBJ2-1; D is perhaps TRBD2 (6 bases). The clonotype comes from an adult who was a healthcare worker with PCR-confirmed SARS-CoV-2 infection or an uninfected control (not recorded which). CDR3 protein: CASSFSLGFLATYNEQFF. The CDR3 DNA sequence: TGTGCCAGCAGCTTTAGTCTGGGTTTCCTAGCGACATACAATGAGCAGTTCTTC.